These 17 T cell receptor beta chains originate from one sample sequenced in a study of shared clonotypes between healthy human individuals. This table comes from immunoSEQ multiplex PCR, and its TCRdb copy is limited to in-frame clones, with some not included. The sample holds around 2.1 million clones; under 95% are singletons and the top ten take 1.5% to 2%. CD45RO-negative, CCR7-positively selected cells formed the naive CD8 fraction, excluding terminally differentiated effector memory CD45RA+ cells. The sample comprised naive CD8+ T cells from PBMCs. The receptors here all came from a man younger than 35 in good health. Some clones in this sample may be carry-over from other donors' samples.

This clone was observed once. The sample contains more than one DNA sequence encoding this CDR3. The chain links TRBV19 to TRBJ2-1; possibly TRBD1 for D (6 bases). The CDR3 is 12 residues long. Germline values: CDR1 LNHDA, CDR2 SQIVND (reference sequence). V was shortened by 2 bases and J by 7 bases, with 6 bases between the two germline ends. CDR3 coding DNA: TGTGCCAGTAGTATAACAGGGAATGAGCAGTTCTTC. Residues: CASSITGNEQFF.

Concerning this clone: No DNA is shown, since the ends of the CDR3 on it are uncertain; the CDR3 is the one TCRdb lists. The gene calls are TRBV5-4 and TRBJ2-1. The length of the CDR3 is 16 amino acids, counting both ends. The V gene's germline CDR1 is SGHNT and CDR2 YYREEE (reference sequence). CDR3 residues: CASSFLWPSSYNEQFF.

This CDR3 is CASSLGGFQSYTF. The CDR3 DNA reads TGTGCCAGCAGCCTGGGGGGATTTCAGAGCTACACCTTC. This chain connects TRBV5-6 to TRBJ1-2; possibly TRBD1 for D (5 bases). Germline assignment: CDR1 SGHDT and CDR2 YYEEEE. V was pared by 4 bases and J by 9 bases, with 16 bases between. The CDR3 extends over 13 amino acids. Looking up the rest from reference TRBV5-6 and TRBJ1-2 gives the full variable domain: DAGVTQSPTHLIKTRGQQVTLRCSPKSGHDTVSWYQQALGQGPQFIFQYYEEEERQRGNFPDRFSGHQFPNYSSELNVNALLLGDSALYLCASSLGGFQSYTFGSGTRLTVV.

This chain joins TRBV27 and TRBJ2-4; D ambiguous. The CDR3 runs 16 residues. V was trimmed by 2 bases and J by 8 bases, leaving 19 bases between them. The germline gives CDR1 MNHEY, CDR2 SMNVEV (reference sequence). As DNA, the CDR3 is TGTGCCAGCAGTTTAAGAACAGCAAATGGGATTGACATTCAGTACTTC. It encodes CASSLRTANGIDIQYF.

V gene TRBV9 combines with J gene TRBJ2-1; D gene ambiguous. V was clipped by 3 bases and J by 0 bases, with 16 bases between them. The germline V gene has CDR1 SGDLS and CDR2 YYNGEE. The CDR3 is made up of 17 amino acids. CDR3 in amino acids: CASSANLALPSYNEQFF. CDR3 sequence (DNA): TGTGCCAGCAGCGCCAATCTGGCCCTTCCCTCCTACAATGAGCAGTTCTTC.

The chain couples TRBV9 to TRBJ1-1; D possibly corresponds to TRBD1 (6 bases). The length of the CDR3 is 17 residues. Deletions cut 3 bases from V and 3 bases from J, with 21 bases between. Germline V gene sequence: CDR1 SGDLS, CDR2 YYNGEE. The DNA of the CDR3 is TGTGCCAGCAGCGCCCTAGGGGGGAGGTCAGGGTACACTGAAGCTTTCTTT. It encodes CASSALGGRSGYTEAFF.

This chain links TRBV5-6 with TRBJ2-7; D is ambiguous. The germline V and J ends were trimmed by 3 bases and 1 base, with 8 bases remaining between them. The CDR3 has 13 amino acids. Germline CDR1 SGHDT, CDR2 YYEEEE. DNA for the CDR3: TGTGCCAGCAGCTCAGTCAGTTCCTACGAGCAGTACTTC. Amino acids: CASSSVSSYEQYF.

The chain joins TRBV7-6 to TRBJ2-7; no clear D gene. The ends were cut back, 1 base at V and 3 bases at J, with 10 bases in the middle. Looked up from germline, CDR1 is SGHVS and CDR2 is FNYEAQ. This CDR3 has 14 residues. The CDR3, as DNA: TGTGCCAGCAGCTTAGTGGCGGAAGACTACGAGCAGTACTTC. As protein: CASSLVAEDYEQYF. The variable domain in full, completed from reference TRBV7-6 and TRBJ2-7, reads GAGVSQSPRYKVTKRGQDVALRCDPISGHVSLYWYRQALGQGPEFLTYFNYEAQQDKSGLPNDRFSAERPEGSISTLTIQRTEQRDSAMYRCASSLVAEDYEQYFGPGTRLTVT.

This rearrangement joins TRBV5-4 to TRBJ1-1; no definite D call. Germline V CDR1 and CDR2: SGHNT, YYREEE (reference sequence). The CDR3 loop spans 13 amino acids. The ends were cut back, 1 base at V and 2 bases at J, with 6 bases in the middle. The CDR3 here is CASSLFGNTEAFF. The CDR3 region has the DNA TGTGCCAGCAGCTTGTTCGGAAACACTGAAGCTTTCTTT.

In DNA form, the CDR3 reads TGTGCCAGCAGCTTTTTCGGGGGGCCCTACGAGCAGTACTTC. It encodes CASSFFGGPYEQYF. J is TRBJ2-7 and V is TRBV7-2; possible D gene TRBD2, 7 bases. V dropped 3 bases and J dropped 2 bases, with 11 bases sitting between them. Germline CDR1 reads SGHTA; CDR2 reads FQGNSA. There are 14 residues in the CDR3.

This sequence joins TRBV9 and TRBJ1-2; D perhaps matches TRBD1 (5 bases). The germline CDR1 and CDR2 sequences are SGDLS and YYNGEE. The CDR3 consists of 15 residues. Trimming removed 0 bases from V and 4 bases from J, with 13 bases in between. CDR3: CASSVGEGNIYGYTF. The CDR3 region has the DNA TGTGCCAGCAGCGTAGGTGAGGGGAACATCTATGGCTACACCTTC.

The chain employs TRBV27 and TRBJ1-2; D is unclear. The germline CDR1 and CDR2 sequences are MNHEY and SMNVEV (reference sequence). Trimming took off 3 bases at V and 9 bases at J, with 11 bases between the two ends. The CDR3 has 12 amino acids. The CDR3 region has the DNA TGTGCCAGCAGTTTTTATGGGAGTAGCTACACCTTC. Translation gives CASSFYGSSYTF.

The chain uses TRBV21-1 and TRBJ1-1. TRBV21-1 is a listed pseudogene. The CDR3 extends over 12 amino acids. CDR3 coding DNA: TGTGCCAGCAGCCCCGTGAACACTGAAGCTTTCTTT. This encodes CASSPVNTEAFF.

The V call is TRBV6-1, the J call TRBJ1-1, with D uncertain. CDR1 and CDR2 (germline): MNHNS, SASEGT. This CDR3 has 11 amino acids. Deletions cut 6 bases from V and 3 bases from J, with 5 bases between. This chain's CDR3 is CASRQYTEAFF. CDR3 in DNA: TGTGCCAGCAGACAGTACACTGAAGCTTTCTTT.

CDR3 sequence (DNA): TGTGCCAGCAGTAGGCTACAGGGGACGAGTAGCAGGAACAAGGCCAATGAGCAGTTCTTC. Translating it yields CASSRLQGTSSRNKANEQFF. The V call is TRBV2, the J call TRBJ2-1; 7 bases are a match to TRBD1. The length of the CDR3 is 20 residues. The J segment lost 6 bases and the V segment lost 5 bases, leaving 25 bases of the junction unmatched. From germline, CDR1 is SNHLY and CDR2 FYNNEI.

The V gene is TRBV5-8, the J gene TRBJ2-1; 10 bases are a match to TRBD2. This CDR3 has 14 residues. Germline CDR1 and CDR2: SGHTS and YDEGEE. The junction had 8 bases not matched to a gene; V was cut back by 7 bases and J by 7 bases. CDR3 residues: CASRFNSGRNEQFF. For the CDR3, the DNA is TGTGCCAGCCGATTTAATAGCGGGAGGAATGAGCAGTTCTTC. The full variable domain, rest sourced from reference TRBV5-8 and TRBJ2-1, is EAGVTQSPTHLIKTRGQQATLRCSPISGHTSVYWYQQALGLGLQFLLWYDEGEERNRGNFPPRFSGRQFPNYSSELNVNALELEDSALYLCASRFNSGRNEQFFGPGTRLTVL.

This sequence joins TRBV7-9 and TRBJ2-3; 9 bases match TRBD2. CDR1 SEHNR and CDR2 FQNEAQ come from the germline V gene (reference sequence). The CDR3 sequence is 16 residues long. V gave up 7 bases and J gave up 1 base; unmatched junction bases: 9. The CDR3 spells CASTYIAGEGTDTQYF. The CDR3 nucleotides read TGTGCCAGCACCTATATAGCGGGAGAAGGCACAGATACGCAGTATTTT.